These 7 T cell receptor beta chains were sequenced from one sample in a study of OX40 agonist ivuxolimab in advanced cancers. This table comes from immunoSEQ multiplex PCR, and its TCRdb copy is limited to in-frame clones, with some not included. The sample lists 80,000 or so clones; 85% to 90% were seen once. The specimen was CD4+ or CD8+ T cells sorted from blood, collected in a trial of the OX40 agonist ivuxolimab. Receptors were obtained from an adult with an advanced solid tumor such as melanoma, head and neck, liver or kidney cancer.

The chain carries TRBV27 and TRBJ2-5; D not resolved. Germline V gene sequence: CDR1 MNHEY, CDR2 SMNVEV (reference sequence). This CDR3 has 13 residues. The ends were cut back, 3 bases at V and 5 bases at J, with 10 bases in the middle. CDR3 protein: CASSLGSWETQYF. CDR3 nucleotides: TGTGCCAGCAGTTTGGGGTCATGGGAGACCCAGTACTTC.

The chain combines TRBV27 with TRBJ2-7; 9 nucleotides match TRBD1. CDR3 length: 13 residues. Germline loops: CDR1 MNHEY, CDR2 SMNVEV (reference sequence). V shed 8 bases, J shed 5 bases, and the junction held 7 bases outside the gene matches. The CDR3 sequence: CASRYRGPHEQYF. The CDR3 DNA follows: TGTGCCAGCCGGTACAGGGGGCCCCACGAGCAGTACTTC.

The gene calls are TRBV10-3 and TRBJ2-7; the match to TRBD1 covers 9 bases. This CDR3 has 16 amino acids. The V gene's germline CDR1 is ENHRY and CDR2 SYGVKD. With 4 bases clipped from V and 0 bases from J, the junction kept 7 bases outside the gene matches. In DNA form, the CDR3 reads TGTGCCATCAGTGGACCGCGACAGGGGGTCTCCTACGAGCAGTACTTC. This gives the protein CAISGPRQGVSYEQYF.

This rearrangement joins TRBV15 to TRBJ1-2; D is perhaps TRBD1 (5 bases). The CDR3 contains 13 residues. The germline V gene encodes CDR1 LNHNV and CDR2 YYDKDF (reference sequence). Trimming cost V 1 base and J 5 bases, with 8 bases left between them. This CDR3 is CATSRAGGYGYTF. DNA for the CDR3: TGTGCCACCAGCAGAGCGGGGGGGTATGGCTACACCTTC.

The chain uses TRBV28 and TRBJ1-5, with no clear D. CDR3 length: 15 amino acids. Germline lookup yields CDR1 MDHEN and CDR2 SYDVKM. V lost 4 bases to trimming and J lost 6 bases, with 16 bases between them. CDR3 DNA: TGTGCCAGCAGTTCTAGGGTGTCGTTCGCTCAGCCCCAGCATTTT. Amino acids: CASSSRVSFAQPQHF.

The rearrangement uses TRBV2 and TRBJ1-1, with 8 bases lining up with TRBD1. The CDR3 is 14 amino acids. Looked up from germline, CDR1 is SNHLY and CDR2 is FYNNEI. The trim removed 6 bases at V and 5 bases at J, leaving 8 bases unmatched. The CDR3 region has the DNA TGTGCCAGCAGCCTTCACAGGGGGGAGACTGAAGCTTTCTTT. This gives the protein CASSLHRGETEAFF.

The rearrangement joins TRBV5-1 to TRBJ2-5; D ambiguous. CDR1 and CDR2 (germline): SGHRS, YFSETQ. This CDR3 spans 16 amino acids. Between the trimmed V and J ends, which lost 4 bases and 6 bases, there was a span of 22 bases. The CDR3 is CASSPDPWESLKTQYF. In DNA, the CDR3 is TGCGCCAGCAGCCCGGACCCTTGGGAAAGTCTAAAGACCCAGTACTTC.